Below are 31 T cell receptor beta chains sequenced from a single sample in a study of beta chain features in type 1 diabetes. Sequenced material consisted of expressed TCRB transcripts (all of the isolated RNA was reverse transcribed). Generated by immunoSEQ multiplex PCR, the TCRdb table keeps only in-frame clones and is missing some. The sample consists of some 900,000 clones, 17% of them appearing once. Sequencing was carried out using naive CD4+ T cells from blood. These receptor sequences come from a woman aged 18-29 years in good health.

This clone was seen more than once but under ten times. This chain joins TRBV7-2 and TRBJ1-1; D perhaps matches TRBD1 (6 bases). CDR1 and CDR2 from the germline V gene are SGHTA and FQGNSA. Trimming removed 6 bases at V and 1 base at J, with 9 bases between. This CDR3 has 13 residues. Here the CDR3 DNA reads TGTGCCAGCAGTCGACAGGAGAACACTGAAGCTTTCTTT. Translating it yields CASSRQENTEAFF.

The rearrangement joins TRBV6-6 to TRBJ2-3, with D possibly being TRBD1 or TRBD2 (5 bases each). CDR1 is MNHNY and CDR2 is SVGAGI in the germline V gene (reference sequence). V was cut by 6 bases and J by 8 bases, with 18 bases left in between. The CDR3 has 14 amino acids. CDR3 sequence reads: CASSPKGRPVTQYF. In DNA form, the CDR3 reads TGTGCCAGCAGCCCAAAGGGACGACCTGTTACGCAGTATTTT.

This clone was seen a handful of times. The V call is TRBV15, the J call TRBJ1-6; D not resolved. Trimming pared 5 bases from V and 2 bases from J, leaving 19 bases between. Germline V lookup: CDR1 LNHNV, CDR2 YYDKDF (reference sequence). The CDR3 spans 18 residues. The CDR3 nucleotides are TGTGCCACCAGCCCGAGTCTCGGGGTCGGACCCTATAATTCACCCCTCCACTTT. Translating it yields CATSPSLGVGPYNSPLHF. Drawing the rest from reference TRBV15 and TRBJ1-6, the complete variable domain is DAMVIQNPRYQVTQFGKPVTLSCSQTLNHNVMYWYQQKSSQAPKLLFHYYDKDFNNEADTPDNFQSRRPNTSFCFLDIRSPGLGDTAMYLCATSPSLGVGPYNSPLHFGNGTRLTVT.

A few counts support this clone. This rearrangement joins TRBV18 to TRBJ2-7; 10 bases are shared with TRBD1. After removal of 4 bases from V and 3 bases from J, the junction contained 6 bases not matched to a gene. The CDR3 has 15 residues. CDR1 and CDR2 (germline): KGHSH, LQKENI. The CDR3 here is CASSQAGTGDYEQYF. CDR3 sequence (DNA): TGTGCCAGCTCACAAGCCGGGACAGGGGACTACGAGCAGTACTTC.

For this clone: In the same sample, other DNA sequences code for this CDR3. V and J are TRBV7-2 and TRBJ1-5; D ambiguous. Trimming shortened V by 1 base and J by 3 bases, and 7 bases separated the two germline ends. Germline V CDR1 and CDR2: SGHTA, FQGNSA. This CDR3 comprises 14 residues. The CDR3 DNA reads as TGTGCCAGCAGCTTAGGGCAGTCCAATCAGCCCCAGCATTTT. Translating it yields CASSLGQSNQPQHF.

The chain links TRBV28 to TRBJ2-7; D gene ambiguous. The CDR3 runs to 13 residues. Germline V gene lookup returns CDR1 MDHEN and CDR2 SYDVKM. The germline V and J ends were trimmed by 7 bases and 2 bases, with 12 bases remaining between them. This CDR3 reads CASTPSAAYEQYF. CDR3 nucleotides: TGTGCCAGCACCCCTTCGGCGGCCTACGAGCAGTACTTC.

The chain employs TRBV18 and TRBJ2-1, with 9 bases that match TRBD1. V trimming: 3 bases; J trimming: 5 bases; junction bases outside the gene matches: 8. This CDR3 is built from 16 residues. Per the germline V gene, CDR1 is KGHSH and CDR2 is LQKENI. Here the CDR3 DNA reads TGTGCCAGCTCACCCGTCCGAGGGACAGGGAACAATGAGCAGTTCTTC. Translation gives CASSPVRGTGNNEQFF.

This CDR3 is CAISGGAGQETQYF. CDR3 nucleotide sequence: TGTGCCATCAGCGGGGGCGCTGGTCAAGAGACCCAGTACTTC. The V and J genes are TRBV10-3 and TRBJ2-5; D might be TRBD1 or TRBD2, each matching 6 bases. V was clipped by 6 bases and J by 2 bases, with 13 bases between them. From germline, CDR1 is ENHRY and CDR2 SYGVKD. This CDR3 region has 14 residues.

This chain uses TRBV4-1 with TRBJ1-2; TRBD1 aligns across 7 bases. V was pared by 1 base and J by 6 bases, with 8 bases of the junction left unmatched. Germline V gene sequence: CDR1 MGHRA, CDR2 YSYEKL. This CDR3 is built from 15 residues. The CDR3 here is CASSQGTTGAHGYTF. For the CDR3, the DNA is TGCGCCAGCAGCCAAGGGACAACAGGGGCTCATGGCTACACCTTC.

V and J are TRBV15 and TRBJ2-3; D is undetermined. Germline V CDR1 and CDR2: LNHNV, YYDKDF (reference sequence). The CDR3 covers 13 residues. The V end was cut by 2 bases, the J end by 3 bases, with 6 bases between. The CDR3 is CATSRPNTDTQYF. The CDR3 DNA is TGTGCCACCAGCAGACCAAATACAGATACGCAGTATTTT.

J is TRBJ2-3 and V is TRBV5-1; weak D call: TRBD2 (5 bases). Germline CDR1 and CDR2: SGHRS and YFSETQ. This CDR3 comprises 16 residues. V lost 0 bases to trimming and J lost 3 bases, with 14 bases between them. The CDR3 loop reads CASSLGVARMTDTQYF. The CDR3 region has the DNA TGCGCCAGCAGCTTGGGGGTAGCGAGGATGACAGATACGCAGTATTTT. The complete variable domain, with remaining parts taken from reference TRBV5-1 and TRBJ2-3, reads KAGVTQTPRYLIKTRGQQVTLSCSPISGHRSVSWYQQTPGQGLQFLFEYFSETQRNKGNFPGRFSGRQFSNSRSEMNVSTLELGDSALYLCASSLGVARMTDTQYFGPGTRLTVL.

This clone has more than one count but fewer than ten. The V and J genes are TRBV7-9 and TRBJ2-1, with 10 bases that match TRBD2. V lost 2 bases, J lost 1 base, and 5 bases stayed unmatched. The CDR3 length is 17 residues. Germline V lookup: CDR1 SEHNR, CDR2 FQNEAQ (reference sequence). The CDR3 region has the DNA TGTGCCAGCAGCTTAACAGCGGGAGGGTGGTCCTACAATGAGCAGTTCTTC. Protein sequence: CASSLTAGGWSYNEQFF.

The chain has TRBV4-3 and TRBJ1-2; maybe TRBD1 (6 bases). This CDR3 has 16 amino acids. The germline V gene encodes CDR1 LGHNA and CDR2 YSLEER. Trimming left V 4 bases short and J 13 bases short, with 28 bases between. The CDR3 loop is CASSLIPLGTPNRVTF. Here the CDR3 DNA reads TGCGCCAGCAGCCTTATTCCACTCGGGACACCGAATCGGGTCACCTTC.

This clone turned up a few times. Relative to the germline gene, one junction end is altered; a read error may explain this. The chain is built from TRBV19 and TRBJ1-1; 7 bases fit TRBD1. CDR1 is LNHDA and CDR2 is SQIVND in the germline V gene (reference sequence). The CDR3 extends over 14 amino acids. The DNA of the CDR3 is TGTGCCAGTAACCGGGACAGAAAGTACACAGAAGCTTTCTTT. Amino acids: CASNRDRKYTEAFF.

This clone was detected only a few times. Other nucleotide sequences in the sample specify the same CDR3. The chain carries TRBV18 and TRBJ2-1, with 13 bases that match TRBD2. CDR1 is KGHSH, CDR2 LQKENI, per germline. This CDR3 contains 16 residues. The V and J ends lost 0 bases and 5 bases, in that order; junction bases with no gene match: 1. In nucleotides, the CDR3 is TGTGCCAGCTCACCACCGGGGACTAGCGGGGACAATGAGCAGTTCTTC. This gives the protein CASSPPGTSGDNEQFF. Variable domain in full (rest from reference TRBV18 and TRBJ2-1): NAGVMQNPRHLVRRRGQEARLRCSPMKGHSHVYWYRQLPEEGLKFMVYLQKENIIDESGMPKERFSAEFPKEGPSILRIQQVVRGDSAAYFCASSPPGTSGDNEQFFGPGTRLTVL.

This clone was seen a handful of times. The chain combines TRBV19 with TRBJ1-5; D uncertain. The V end lost 5 bases, the J end lost 0 bases, and 8 bases lay between the germline ends. Germline CDR1 reads LNHDA; CDR2 reads SQIVND (reference sequence). The CDR3 sequence is 14 residues long. CDR3 sequence: CASSGWASNQPQHF. CDR3 nucleotides: TGTGCCAGTAGTGGCTGGGCTAGCAATCAGCCCCAGCATTTT.

The rearrangement links TRBV4-3 to TRBJ2-6, with a possible D match to TRBD2 (6 bases). The CDR3 runs to 17 residues. V dropped 0 bases and J dropped 1 base, with 10 bases sitting between them. The germline V gene encodes CDR1 LGHNA and CDR2 YSLEER. The CDR3 loop is CASSQDWAGSGANVLTF. The CDR3 DNA reads as TGCGCCAGCAGCCAAGATTGGGCGGGGTCTGGGGCCAACGTCCTGACTTTC.

V gene TRBV27 combines with J gene TRBJ2-7; a weak D match, TRBD2 (6 bases). Germline loops: CDR1 MNHEY, CDR2 SMNVEV (reference sequence). V was pared by 3 bases and J by 2 bases, with 14 bases between. The CDR3 totals 15 residues. CDR3 in DNA: TGTGCCAGCAGTTTTACTCGGAGGGCGACCTACGAGCAGTACTTC. Its translation is CASSFTRRATYEQYF.

V usage is TRBV7-9 and J usage is TRBJ1-2; possible D gene TRBD1, 6 bases. The CDR3 consists of 13 residues. V dropped 1 base and J dropped 8 bases, with 11 bases sitting between them. In germline, CDR1 is SEHNR, CDR2 FQNEAQ (reference sequence). CDR3 nucleotides: TGTGCCAGCAGCTTAGAGCAGGGGCTCGGCTACACCTTC. Translating it yields CASSLEQGLGYTF. The full variable domain, rest sourced from reference TRBV7-9 and TRBJ1-2, is DTGVSQNPRHKITKRGQNVTFRCDPISEHNRLYWYRQTLGQGPEFLTYFQNEAQLEKSRLLSDRFSAERPKGSFSTLEIQRTEQGDSAMYLCASSLEQGLGYTFGSGTRLTVV.

The V and J genes are TRBV6-5 and TRBJ2-1; D uncertain. CDR3 length: 13 amino acids. The germline V gene encodes CDR1 MNHEY and CDR2 SVGAGI. V was trimmed by 6 bases and J by 8 bases, leaving 14 bases between them. CDR3 nucleotides: TGTGCCAGCAGACCGTCCGGGCGGCATGAGCAGTTCTTC. Translated: CASRPSGRHEQFF.

The rearrangement joins TRBV6-1 to TRBJ2-1; 8 bases agree with TRBD1. The CDR3 sequence is 17 residues long. V lost 1 base to trimming and J lost 6 bases; unmatched junction nucleotides: 11. Germline V gene sequence: CDR1 MNHNS, CDR2 SASEGT. The DNA of the CDR3 is TGTGCCAGCAGTGAAGTTTTCGGGACAGGTCTCCTCAATGAGCAGTTCTTC. This encodes CASSEVFGTGLLNEQFF.

The chain couples TRBV7-2 to TRBJ1-5; no clear D gene. The germline CDR1 and CDR2 sequences are SGHTA and FQGNSA. V was trimmed by 1 base and J by 7 bases, leaving 8 bases between them. The CDR3 is 13 residues long. CDR3 in amino acids: CASSLVGRQPQHF. The DNA for the CDR3 is TGTGCCAGCAGCTTAGTGGGTAGACAGCCCCAGCATTTT.

About this clone itself: Other DNA sequences of this sample code for an identical CDR3. The gene calls are TRBV7-2 and TRBJ1-4; the match to TRBD1 covers 9 bases. V lost 1 base to trimming and J lost 8 bases; unmatched junction nucleotides: 2. Per germline, CDR1 SGHTA and CDR2 FQGNSA. The CDR3 is 14 residues long. DNA for the CDR3: TGTGCCAGCAGCTTAGACAGGGGGCTGGAAAAACTGTTTTTT. Its protein product is CASSLDRGLEKLFF.

This clone occurred a few times. This chain uses TRBV18 with TRBJ2-1, with TRBD1 matching over 9 bases. After removal of 1 base from V and 7 bases from J, the junction contained 2 bases not matched to a gene. This CDR3 comprises 14 residues. Germline-derived CDR1 and CDR2 are KGHSH and LQKENI. The DNA for the CDR3 is TGTGCCAGCTCACCACGGGACAGGGAGAATGAGCAGTTCTTC. It translates to CASSPRDRENEQFF.

Only a few counts were recorded for this clone. The rearrangement uses TRBV5-4 and TRBJ2-1; 7 bases agree with TRBD2. Germline V gives CDR1 SGHNT, CDR2 YYREEE (reference sequence). V lost 4 bases, J lost 1 base, and 14 bases stayed unmatched. The CDR3 totals 18 residues. The CDR3 here is CASSHSRLAELSYNEQFF. DNA for the CDR3: TGTGCCAGCAGCCATTCCAGACTAGCAGAATTATCCTACAATGAGCAGTTCTTC.

In its sample, this clone was seen a few times. The chain uses TRBV6-1 and TRBJ2-2; D ambiguous. The CDR3 contains 14 residues. V lost 0 bases and J 7 bases, leaving 9 bases between the germline ends. Germline CDR1 reads MNHNS; CDR2 reads SASEGT. The CDR3 loop reads CASSEAHNVGELFF. As DNA, the CDR3 is TGTGCCAGCAGTGAAGCCCACAACGTCGGGGAGCTGTTTTTT.

This clone was seen more than once but under ten times. The V call is TRBV7-2, the J call TRBJ2-1; D remains unclear. The length of the CDR3 is 11 residues. V was trimmed by 3 bases and J by 10 bases, leaving 7 bases between them. CDR1 and CDR2 (germline): SGHTA, FQGNSA. The CDR3 DNA sequence: TGTGCCAGCAGCTTGGTTCCGGAGCAGTTCTTC. Translation: CASSLVPEQFF. The full variable domain, rest sourced from reference TRBV7-2 and TRBJ2-1, is GAGVSQSPSNKVTEKGKDVELRCDPISGHTALYWYRQSLGQGLEFLIYFQGNSAPDKSGLPSDRFSAERTGGSVSTLTIQRTQQEDSAVYLCASSLVPEQFFGPGTRLTVL.

The CDR3 DNA reads as TGTGCCAGCACTCGGACAGGGTACTACAATGAGCAGTTCTTC. This codes for CASTRTGYYNEQFF. The chain employs TRBV6-5 and TRBJ2-1; the match to TRBD1 covers 8 bases. Looked up from germline, CDR1 is MNHEY and CDR2 is SVGAGI. Trimming at V came to 7 bases and at J to 3 bases, leaving 5 bases not matched to a gene. The CDR3 spans 14 residues.

This clone was picked up a small number of times. J is TRBJ2-1 and V is TRBV19; weak D call: TRBD2 (6 bases). The CDR3 contains 16 residues. Trimming took off 3 bases at V and 5 bases at J, with 17 bases between the two ends. Germline CDR1 LNHDA, CDR2 SQIVND (reference sequence). CDR3 sequence reads: CASSILTRGVHNEQFF. The DNA for the CDR3 is TGTGCCAGTAGTATCTTGACTAGAGGGGTCCACAATGAGCAGTTCTTC.

The chain carries TRBV28 and TRBJ1-2; unclear D gene. Germline assignment: CDR1 MDHEN and CDR2 SYDVKM. The CDR3 has 14 amino acids. Between the trimmed V and J ends, which lost 2 bases and 4 bases, there was a span of 11 bases. The CDR3 is CASSLPIGSYGYTF. The CDR3 DNA is TGTGCCAGCAGTTTACCCATCGGTAGCTATGGCTACACCTTC.

The chain combines TRBV15 with TRBJ2-5; 9 positions match TRBD1. The germline CDR1 and CDR2 sequences are LNHNV and YYDKDF (reference sequence). The CDR3 is 15 amino acids. V gave up 4 bases and J gave up 4 bases; unmatched junction bases: 7. The CDR3 DNA follows: TGTGCCACCAGCACATACAGGGGGCTCGGAGAGACCCAGTACTTC. It codes for CATSTYRGLGETQYF. Based on the CDR3 plus reference TRBV15 and TRBJ2-5, the full variable domain is DAMVIQNPRYQVTQFGKPVTLSCSQTLNHNVMYWYQQKSSQAPKLLFHYYDKDFNNEADTPDNFQSRRPNTSFCFLDIRSPGLGDTAMYLCATSTYRGLGETQYFGPGTRLLVL.